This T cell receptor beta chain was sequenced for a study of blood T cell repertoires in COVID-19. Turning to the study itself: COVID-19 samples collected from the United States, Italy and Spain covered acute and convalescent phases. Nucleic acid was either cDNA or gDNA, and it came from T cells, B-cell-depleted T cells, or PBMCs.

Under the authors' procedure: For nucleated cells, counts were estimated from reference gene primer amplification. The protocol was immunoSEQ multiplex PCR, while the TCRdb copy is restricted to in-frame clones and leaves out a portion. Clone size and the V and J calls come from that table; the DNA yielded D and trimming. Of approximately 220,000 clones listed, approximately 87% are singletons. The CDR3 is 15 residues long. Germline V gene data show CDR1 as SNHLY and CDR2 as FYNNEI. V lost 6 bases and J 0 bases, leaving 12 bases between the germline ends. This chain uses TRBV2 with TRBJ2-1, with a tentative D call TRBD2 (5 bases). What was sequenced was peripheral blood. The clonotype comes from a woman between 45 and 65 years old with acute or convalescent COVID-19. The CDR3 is CASRLASGSYNEQFF. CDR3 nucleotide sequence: TGTGCCAGCAGGCTAGCCTCGGGCTCCTACAATGAGCAGTTCTTC.